This T cell receptor (beta chain) comes out of a study of cytomegalovirus exposure and HLA in healthy donors. The study, taken as a whole, reports: It was reported that the classifier diagnosed cytomegalovirus status with high specificity and sensitivity in both the original and validation cohorts.

The CDR3 is 14 residues long. Germline CDR1 is MGHRA and CDR2 is YSYEKL. PCR employed 60 Vbeta and 13 Jbeta primers. Generated by immunoSEQ multiplex PCR, the TCRdb table keeps only in-frame clones and is missing some. Of just over 150,000 clones in the sample, over 70% are singletons; the top ten hold around 1.3%. With regard to this clone: Its specificity is unknown.

The chain combines TRBV4-1 with TRBJ2-5, with 8 bases lining up with TRBD1. TRBJ2-7 explains the end of the DNA better; the J call may be wrong. What was sequenced was PBMCs. The sequence was collected from a woman aged 25 to 45 in good health and CMV-seronegative. The CDR3 DNA is TGCGCCAGCAGCCAAGGGGACAGGATCCGCGAGCAGTACTTC. It yields the protein CASSQGDRIREQYF.